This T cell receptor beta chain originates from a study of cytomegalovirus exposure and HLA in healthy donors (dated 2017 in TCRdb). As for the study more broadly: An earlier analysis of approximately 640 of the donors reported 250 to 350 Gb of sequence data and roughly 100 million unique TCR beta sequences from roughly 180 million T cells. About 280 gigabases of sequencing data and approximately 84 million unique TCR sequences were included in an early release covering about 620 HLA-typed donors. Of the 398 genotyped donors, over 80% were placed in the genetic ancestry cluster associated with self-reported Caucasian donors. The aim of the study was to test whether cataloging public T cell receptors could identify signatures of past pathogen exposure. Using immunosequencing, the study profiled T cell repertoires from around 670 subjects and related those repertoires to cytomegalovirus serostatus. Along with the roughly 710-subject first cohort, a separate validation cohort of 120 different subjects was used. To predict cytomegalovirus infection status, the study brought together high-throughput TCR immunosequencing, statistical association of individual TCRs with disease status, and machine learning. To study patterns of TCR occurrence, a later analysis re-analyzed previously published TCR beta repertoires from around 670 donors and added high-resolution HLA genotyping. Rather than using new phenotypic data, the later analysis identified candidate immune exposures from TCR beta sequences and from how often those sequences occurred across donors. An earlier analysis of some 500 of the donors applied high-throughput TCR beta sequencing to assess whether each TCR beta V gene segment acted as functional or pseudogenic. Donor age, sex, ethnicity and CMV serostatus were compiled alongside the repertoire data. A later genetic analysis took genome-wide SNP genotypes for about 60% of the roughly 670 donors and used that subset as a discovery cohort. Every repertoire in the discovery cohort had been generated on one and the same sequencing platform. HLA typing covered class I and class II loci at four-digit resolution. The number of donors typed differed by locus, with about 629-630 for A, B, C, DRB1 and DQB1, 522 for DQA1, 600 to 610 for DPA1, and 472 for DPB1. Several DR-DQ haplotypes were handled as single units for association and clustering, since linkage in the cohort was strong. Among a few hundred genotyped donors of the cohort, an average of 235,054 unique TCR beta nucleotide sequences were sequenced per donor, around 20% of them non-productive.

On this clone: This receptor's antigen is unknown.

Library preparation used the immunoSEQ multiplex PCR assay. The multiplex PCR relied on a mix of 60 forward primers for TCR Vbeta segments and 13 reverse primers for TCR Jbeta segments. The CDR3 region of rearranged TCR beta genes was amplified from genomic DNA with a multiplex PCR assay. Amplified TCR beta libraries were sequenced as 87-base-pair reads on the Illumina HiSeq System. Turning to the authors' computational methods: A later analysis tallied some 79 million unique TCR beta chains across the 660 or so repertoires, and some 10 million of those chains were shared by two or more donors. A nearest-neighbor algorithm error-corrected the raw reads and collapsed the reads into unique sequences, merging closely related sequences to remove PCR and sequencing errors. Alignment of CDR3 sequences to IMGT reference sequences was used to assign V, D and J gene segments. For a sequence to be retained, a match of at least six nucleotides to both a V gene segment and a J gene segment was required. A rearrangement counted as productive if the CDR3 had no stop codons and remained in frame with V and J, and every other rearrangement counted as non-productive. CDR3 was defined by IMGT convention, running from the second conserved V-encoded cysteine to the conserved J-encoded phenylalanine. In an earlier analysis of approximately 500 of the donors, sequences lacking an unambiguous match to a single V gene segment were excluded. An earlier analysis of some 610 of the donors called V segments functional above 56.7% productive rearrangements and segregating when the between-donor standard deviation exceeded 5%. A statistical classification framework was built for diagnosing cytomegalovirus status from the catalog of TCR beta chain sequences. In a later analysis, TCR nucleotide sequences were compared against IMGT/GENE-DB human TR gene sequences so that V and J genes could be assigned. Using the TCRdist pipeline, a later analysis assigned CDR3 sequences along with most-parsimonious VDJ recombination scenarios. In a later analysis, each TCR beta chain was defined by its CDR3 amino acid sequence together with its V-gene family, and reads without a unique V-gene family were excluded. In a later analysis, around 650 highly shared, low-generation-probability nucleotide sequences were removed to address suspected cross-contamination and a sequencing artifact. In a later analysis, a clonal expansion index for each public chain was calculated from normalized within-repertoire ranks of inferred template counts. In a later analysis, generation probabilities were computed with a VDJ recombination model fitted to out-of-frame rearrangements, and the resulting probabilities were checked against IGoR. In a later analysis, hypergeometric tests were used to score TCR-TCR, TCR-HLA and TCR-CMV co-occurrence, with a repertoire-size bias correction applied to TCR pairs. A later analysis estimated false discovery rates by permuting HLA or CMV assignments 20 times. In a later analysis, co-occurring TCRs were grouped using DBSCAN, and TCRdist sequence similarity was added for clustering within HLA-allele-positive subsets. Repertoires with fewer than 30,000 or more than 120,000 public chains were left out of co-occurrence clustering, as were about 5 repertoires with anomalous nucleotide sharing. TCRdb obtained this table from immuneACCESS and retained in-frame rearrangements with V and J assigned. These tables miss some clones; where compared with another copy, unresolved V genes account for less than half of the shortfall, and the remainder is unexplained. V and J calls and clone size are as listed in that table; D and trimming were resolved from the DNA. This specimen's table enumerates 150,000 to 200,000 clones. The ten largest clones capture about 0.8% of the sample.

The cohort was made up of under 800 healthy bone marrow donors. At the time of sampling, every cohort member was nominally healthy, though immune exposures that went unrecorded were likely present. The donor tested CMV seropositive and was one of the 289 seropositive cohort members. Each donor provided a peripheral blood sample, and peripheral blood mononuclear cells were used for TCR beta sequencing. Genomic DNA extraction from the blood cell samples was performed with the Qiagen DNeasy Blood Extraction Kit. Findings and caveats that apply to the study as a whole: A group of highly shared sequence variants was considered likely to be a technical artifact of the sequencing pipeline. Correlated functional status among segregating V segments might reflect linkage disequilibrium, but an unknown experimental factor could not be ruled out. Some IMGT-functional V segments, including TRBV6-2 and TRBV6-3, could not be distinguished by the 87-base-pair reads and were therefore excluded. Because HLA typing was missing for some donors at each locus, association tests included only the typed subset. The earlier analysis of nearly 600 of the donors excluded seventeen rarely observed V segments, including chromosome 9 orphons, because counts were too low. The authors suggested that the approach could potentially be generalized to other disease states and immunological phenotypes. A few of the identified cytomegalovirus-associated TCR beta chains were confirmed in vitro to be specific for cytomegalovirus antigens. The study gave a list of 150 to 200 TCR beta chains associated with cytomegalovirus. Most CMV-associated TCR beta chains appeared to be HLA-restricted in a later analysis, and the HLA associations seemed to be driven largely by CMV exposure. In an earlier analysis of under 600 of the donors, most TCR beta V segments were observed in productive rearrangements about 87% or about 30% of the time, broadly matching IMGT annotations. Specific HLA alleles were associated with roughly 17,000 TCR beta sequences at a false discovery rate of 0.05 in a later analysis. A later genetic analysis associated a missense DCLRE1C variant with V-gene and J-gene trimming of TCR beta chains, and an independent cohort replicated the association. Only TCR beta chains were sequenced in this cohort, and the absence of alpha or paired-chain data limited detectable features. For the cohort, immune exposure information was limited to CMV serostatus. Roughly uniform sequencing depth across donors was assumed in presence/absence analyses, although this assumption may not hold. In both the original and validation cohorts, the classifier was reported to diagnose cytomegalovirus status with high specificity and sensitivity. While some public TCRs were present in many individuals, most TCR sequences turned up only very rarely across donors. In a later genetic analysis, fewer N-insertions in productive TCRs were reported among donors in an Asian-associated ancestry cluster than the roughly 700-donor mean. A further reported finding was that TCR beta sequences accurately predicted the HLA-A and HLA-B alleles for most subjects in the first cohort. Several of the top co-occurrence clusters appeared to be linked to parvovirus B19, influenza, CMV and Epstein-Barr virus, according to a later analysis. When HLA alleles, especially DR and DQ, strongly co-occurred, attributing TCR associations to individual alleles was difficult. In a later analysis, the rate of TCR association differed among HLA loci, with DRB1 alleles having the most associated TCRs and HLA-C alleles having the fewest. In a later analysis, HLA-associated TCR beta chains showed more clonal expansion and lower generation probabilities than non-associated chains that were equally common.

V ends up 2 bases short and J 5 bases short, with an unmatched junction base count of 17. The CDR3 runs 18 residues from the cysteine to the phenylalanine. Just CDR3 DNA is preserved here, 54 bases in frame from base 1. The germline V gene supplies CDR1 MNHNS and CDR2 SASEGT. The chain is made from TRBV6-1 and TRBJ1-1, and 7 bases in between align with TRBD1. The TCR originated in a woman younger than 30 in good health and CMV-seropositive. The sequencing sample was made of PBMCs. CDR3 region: CASSERLNRGTGGTEAFF. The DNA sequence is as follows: TGTGCCAGCAGTGAAAGGTTGAACAGGGGAACGGGTGGGACTGAAGCTTTCTTT.